This TCR beta chain is from a study of OX40 agonist ivuxolimab in advanced cancers. On the study more broadly: The study treated patients with ivuxolimab, an agonistic anti-OX40 (CD134) antibody. Patients achieving partial responses numbered three: one hepatocellular carcinoma case and two cutaneous melanoma cases.

Overall study results and limits: On average, CD8+ T cells had more expanded clones than CD4+.

Any history of autoimmune disease or systemic immunosuppression disqualified patients. The table came from immunoSEQ multiplex PCR; TCRdb's copy has only in-frame clones and leaves some out. The sample lists nearly 80,000 clones; about 91% were seen once. With regard to this clone: Its target is not known.

V lost 4 bases to trimming and J lost 9 bases; unmatched junction nucleotides: 8. Germline CDR1 and CDR2: MNHNY and SVGAGI (reference sequence). The CDR3 loop spans 14 amino acids. Sequencing used CD4+ or CD8+ T cells sorted from blood, obtained in a trial of the OX40 agonist ivuxolimab. The rearrangement links TRBV6-6 to TRBJ2-1; 8 positions match TRBD2. This clonotype was obtained from an adult with an advanced solid tumor such as melanoma, head and neck, liver or kidney cancer. The CDR3, as DNA: TGTGCCAGCAGTTTTGCCCCTGCGGGGGGTGAGCAGTTCTTC. It yields the protein CASSFAPAGGEQFF.